Below are 2 T cell receptor beta chains sequenced from a single sample in a study of blood T cell repertoires in COVID-19. Only in-frame clones appear in the TCRdb table, and some are missing; sequencing was by immunoSEQ multiplex PCR. This table holds more than 150,000 clones, approximately 88% found once. Sequenced sample: peripheral blood. The receptors stem from a man aged 35-49 years with acute or convalescent COVID-19.

This chain connects TRBV5-8 to TRBJ1-2; 7 positions agree with TRBD1. This CDR3 spans 14 amino acids. Trimming at V came to 5 bases and at J to 0 bases, leaving 4 bases not matched to a gene. Germline CDR1 SGHTS, CDR2 YDEGEE. The CDR3 reads CASRDRASNYGYTF. The DNA for the CDR3 is TGTGCCAGCAGAGACAGGGCTTCTAACTATGGCTACACCTTC.

The chain couples TRBV6-5 to TRBJ2-5, with 7 bases matching TRBD2. There are 15 residues in the CDR3. The junction had 12 bases not matched to a gene; V was cut back by 6 bases and J by 5 bases. Germline V lookup: CDR1 MNHEY, CDR2 SVGAGI. The CDR3 DNA sequence: TGTGCCAGCAGGGGGAGGGGTTCAACACGGGAGACCCAGTACTTC. Residues: CASRGRGSTRETQYF.